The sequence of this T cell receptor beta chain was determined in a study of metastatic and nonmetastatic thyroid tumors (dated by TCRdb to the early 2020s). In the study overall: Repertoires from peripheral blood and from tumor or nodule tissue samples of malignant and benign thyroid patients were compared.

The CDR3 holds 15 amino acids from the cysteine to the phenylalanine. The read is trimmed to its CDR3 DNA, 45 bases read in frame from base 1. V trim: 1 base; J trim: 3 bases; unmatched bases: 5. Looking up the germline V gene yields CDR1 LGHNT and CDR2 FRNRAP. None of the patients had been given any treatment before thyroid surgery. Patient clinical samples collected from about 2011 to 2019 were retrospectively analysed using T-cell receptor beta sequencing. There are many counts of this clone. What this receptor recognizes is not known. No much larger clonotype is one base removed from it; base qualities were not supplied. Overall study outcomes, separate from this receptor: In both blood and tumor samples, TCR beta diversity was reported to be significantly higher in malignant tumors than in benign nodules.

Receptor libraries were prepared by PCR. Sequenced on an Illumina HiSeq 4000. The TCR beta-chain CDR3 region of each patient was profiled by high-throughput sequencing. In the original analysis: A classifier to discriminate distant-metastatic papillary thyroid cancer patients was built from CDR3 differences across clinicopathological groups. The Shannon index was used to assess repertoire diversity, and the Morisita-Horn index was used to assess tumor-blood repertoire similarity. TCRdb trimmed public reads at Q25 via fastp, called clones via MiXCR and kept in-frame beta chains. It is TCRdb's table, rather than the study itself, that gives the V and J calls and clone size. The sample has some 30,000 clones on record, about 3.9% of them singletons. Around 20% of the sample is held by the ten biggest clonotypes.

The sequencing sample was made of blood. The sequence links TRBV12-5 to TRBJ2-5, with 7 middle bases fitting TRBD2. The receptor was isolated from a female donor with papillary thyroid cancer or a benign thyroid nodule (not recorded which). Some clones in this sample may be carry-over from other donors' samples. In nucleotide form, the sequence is TGTGCTAGTGGTTTGGGGGGGGGGAGAGAAGAGACCCAGTACTTC. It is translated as CASGLGGGREETQYF.